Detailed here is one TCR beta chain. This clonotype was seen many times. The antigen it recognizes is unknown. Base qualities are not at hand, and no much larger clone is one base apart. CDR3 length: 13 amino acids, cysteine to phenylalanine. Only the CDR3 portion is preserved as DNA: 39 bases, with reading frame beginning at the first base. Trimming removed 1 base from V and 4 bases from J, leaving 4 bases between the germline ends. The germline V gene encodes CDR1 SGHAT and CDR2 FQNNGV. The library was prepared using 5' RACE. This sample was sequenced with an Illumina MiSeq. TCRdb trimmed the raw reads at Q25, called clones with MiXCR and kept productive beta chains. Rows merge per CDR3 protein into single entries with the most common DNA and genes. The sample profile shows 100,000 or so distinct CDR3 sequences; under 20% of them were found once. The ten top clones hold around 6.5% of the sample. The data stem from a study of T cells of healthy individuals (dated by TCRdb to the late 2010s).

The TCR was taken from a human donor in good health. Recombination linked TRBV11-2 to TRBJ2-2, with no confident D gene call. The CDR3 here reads CASSLVSTGELFF. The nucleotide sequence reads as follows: TGTGCCAGCAGCTTAGTTTCCACCGGGGAGCTGTTTTTT.